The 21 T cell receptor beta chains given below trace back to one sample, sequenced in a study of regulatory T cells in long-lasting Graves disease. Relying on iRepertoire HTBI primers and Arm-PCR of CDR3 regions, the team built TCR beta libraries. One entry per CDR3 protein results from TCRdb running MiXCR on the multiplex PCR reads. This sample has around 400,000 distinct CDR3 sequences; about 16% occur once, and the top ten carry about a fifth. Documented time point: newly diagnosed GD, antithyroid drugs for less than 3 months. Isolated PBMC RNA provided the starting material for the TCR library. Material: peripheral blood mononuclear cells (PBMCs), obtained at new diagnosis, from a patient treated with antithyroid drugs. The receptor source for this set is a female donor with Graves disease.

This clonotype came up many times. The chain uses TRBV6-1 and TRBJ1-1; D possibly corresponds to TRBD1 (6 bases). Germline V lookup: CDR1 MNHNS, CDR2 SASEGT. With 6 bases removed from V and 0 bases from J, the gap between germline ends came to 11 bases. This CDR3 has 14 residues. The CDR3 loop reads CASSPTGLNTEAFF. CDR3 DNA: TGTGCCAGCAGCCCGACAGGACTGAACACTGAAGCTTTCTTT.

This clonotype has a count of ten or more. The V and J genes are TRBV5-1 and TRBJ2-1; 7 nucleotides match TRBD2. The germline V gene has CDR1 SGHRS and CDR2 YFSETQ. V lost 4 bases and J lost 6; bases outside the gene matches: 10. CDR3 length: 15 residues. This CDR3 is CASSLRVAGSNEQFF. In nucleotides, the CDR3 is TGCGCCAGCAGCCTCCGGGTAGCGGGCTCCAATGAGCAGTTCTTC.

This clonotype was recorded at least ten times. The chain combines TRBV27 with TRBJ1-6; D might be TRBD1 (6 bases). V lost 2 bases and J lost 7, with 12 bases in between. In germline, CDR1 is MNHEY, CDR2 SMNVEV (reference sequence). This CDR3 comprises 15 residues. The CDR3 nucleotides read TGTGCCAGCAGTTTAGAACAGGGTATCAATTCACCCCTCCACTTT. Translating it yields CASSLEQGINSPLHF.

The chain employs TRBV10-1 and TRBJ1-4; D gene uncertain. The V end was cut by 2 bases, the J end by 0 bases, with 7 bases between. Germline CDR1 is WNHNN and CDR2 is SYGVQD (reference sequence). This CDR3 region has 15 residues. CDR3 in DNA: TGCGCCAGCAGTGAGGGGTTTGCAACTAATGAAAAACTGTTTTTT. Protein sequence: CASSEGFATNEKLFF.

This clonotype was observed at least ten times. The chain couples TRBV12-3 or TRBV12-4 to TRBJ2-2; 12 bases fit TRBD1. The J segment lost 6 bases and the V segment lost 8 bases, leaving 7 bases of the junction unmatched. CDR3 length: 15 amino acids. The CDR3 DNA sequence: TGTGCCAGCCGAGTCGGGACAGGGGGCTCCGGGGAGCTGTTTTTT. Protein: CASRVGTGGSGELFF.

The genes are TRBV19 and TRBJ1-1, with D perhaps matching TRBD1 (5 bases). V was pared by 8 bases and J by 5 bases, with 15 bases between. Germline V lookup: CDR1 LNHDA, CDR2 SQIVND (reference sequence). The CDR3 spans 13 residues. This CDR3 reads CASEAGFGTEAFF. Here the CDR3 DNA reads TGTGCCAGTGAGGCAGGGTTTGGGACTGAAGCTTTCTTT.

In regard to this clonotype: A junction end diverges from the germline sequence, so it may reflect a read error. The CDR3: CASSLYNQGAGELFF. The CDR3 nucleotides read TGCGCCAGCAGCTTGTATAATCAGGGAGCCGGGGAGCTGTTTTTT. The genes are TRBV5-5 and TRBJ2-2, with D possibly being TRBD1 or TRBD2 (5 bases each). Germline loops: CDR1 SGHKS, CDR2 YYEKEE (reference sequence). This CDR3 contains 15 residues.

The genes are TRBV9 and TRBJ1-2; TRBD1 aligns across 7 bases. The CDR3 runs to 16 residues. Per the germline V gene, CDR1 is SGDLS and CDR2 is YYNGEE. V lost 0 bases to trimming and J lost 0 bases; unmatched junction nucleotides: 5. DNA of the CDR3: TGTGCCAGCAGCGTAGCGGGGACAGACGCTAACTATGGCTACACCTTC. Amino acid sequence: CASSVAGTDANYGYTF.

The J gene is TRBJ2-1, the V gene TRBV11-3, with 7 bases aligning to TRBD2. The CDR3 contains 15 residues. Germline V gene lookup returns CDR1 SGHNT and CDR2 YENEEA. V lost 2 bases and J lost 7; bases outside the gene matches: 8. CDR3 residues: CASSLIRGSSNEQFF. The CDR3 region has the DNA TGTGCCAGCAGCTTAATCCGCGGGAGTTCTAATGAGCAGTTCTTC.

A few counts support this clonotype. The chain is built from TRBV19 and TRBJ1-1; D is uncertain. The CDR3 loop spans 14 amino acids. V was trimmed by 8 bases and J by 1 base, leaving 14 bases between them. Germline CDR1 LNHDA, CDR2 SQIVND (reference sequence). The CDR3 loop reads CASVAWTANTEAFF. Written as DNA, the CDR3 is TGTGCCAGTGTAGCATGGACGGCGAACACTGAAGCTTTCTTT. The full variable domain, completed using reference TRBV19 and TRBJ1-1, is DGGITQSPKYLFRKEGQNVTLSCEQNLNHDAMYWYRQDPGQGLRLIYYSQIVNDFQKGDIAEGYSVSREKKESFPLTVTSAQKNPTAFYLCASVAWTANTEAFFGQGTRLTVV.

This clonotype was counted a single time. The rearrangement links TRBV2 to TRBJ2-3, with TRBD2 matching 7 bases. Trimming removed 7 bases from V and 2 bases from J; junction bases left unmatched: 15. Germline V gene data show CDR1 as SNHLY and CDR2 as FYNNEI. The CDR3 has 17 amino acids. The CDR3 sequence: CASTLSTSSEITDTQYF. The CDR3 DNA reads TGTGCCAGCACCCTGTCGACTAGCAGTGAAATCACAGATACGCAGTATTTT.

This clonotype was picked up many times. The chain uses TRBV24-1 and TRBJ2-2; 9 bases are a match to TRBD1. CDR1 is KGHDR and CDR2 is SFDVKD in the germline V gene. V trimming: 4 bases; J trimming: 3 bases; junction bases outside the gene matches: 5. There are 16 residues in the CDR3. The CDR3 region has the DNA TGTGCCACCAGTGACGAACAGGGGGCTGACACCGGGGAGCTGTTTTTT. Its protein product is CATSDEQGADTGELFF.

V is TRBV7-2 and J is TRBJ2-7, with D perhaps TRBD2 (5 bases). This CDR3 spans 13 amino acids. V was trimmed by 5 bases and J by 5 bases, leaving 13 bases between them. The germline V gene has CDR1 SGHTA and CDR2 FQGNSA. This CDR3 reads CASSGGLGNEQYF. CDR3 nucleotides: TGTGCCAGCAGCGGCGGGTTAGGTAACGAGCAGTACTTC.

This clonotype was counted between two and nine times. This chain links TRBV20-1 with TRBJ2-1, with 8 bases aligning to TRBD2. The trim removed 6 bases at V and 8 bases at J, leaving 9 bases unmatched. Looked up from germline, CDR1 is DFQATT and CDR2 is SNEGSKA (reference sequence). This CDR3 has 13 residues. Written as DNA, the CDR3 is TGCAGTGCCGTGACTAGCGAGAGCCATGAGCAGTTCTTC. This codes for CSAVTSESHEQFF.

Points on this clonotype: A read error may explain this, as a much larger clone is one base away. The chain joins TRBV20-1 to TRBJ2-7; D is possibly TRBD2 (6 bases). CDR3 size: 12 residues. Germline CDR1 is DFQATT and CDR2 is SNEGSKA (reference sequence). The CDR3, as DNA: TGCAGTACTAGCCCCATAGTAAATGAGCAGTACTTC. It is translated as CSTSPIVNEQYF.

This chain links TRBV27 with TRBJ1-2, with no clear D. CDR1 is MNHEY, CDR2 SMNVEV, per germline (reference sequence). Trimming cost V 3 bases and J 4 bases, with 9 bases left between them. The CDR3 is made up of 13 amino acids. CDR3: CASSFSSAYGYTF. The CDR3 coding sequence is TGTGCCAGCAGTTTTTCCTCGGCCTATGGCTACACCTTC.

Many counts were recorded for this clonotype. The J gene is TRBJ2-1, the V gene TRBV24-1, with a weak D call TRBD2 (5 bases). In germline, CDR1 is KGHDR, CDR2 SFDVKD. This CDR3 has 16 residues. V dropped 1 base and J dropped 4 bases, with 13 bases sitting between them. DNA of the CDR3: TGTGCCACCAGTGATTTCGACGCGGAGGAATACAATGAGCAGTTCTTC. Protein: CATSDFDAEEYNEQFF.

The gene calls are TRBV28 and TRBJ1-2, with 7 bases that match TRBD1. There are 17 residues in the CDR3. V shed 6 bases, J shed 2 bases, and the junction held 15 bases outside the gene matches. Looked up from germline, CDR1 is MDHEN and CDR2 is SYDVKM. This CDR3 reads CASRRSSGAQGNYGYTF. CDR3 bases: TGTGCCAGCAGGAGGTCGAGTGGGGCACAGGGGAACTATGGCTACACCTTC.

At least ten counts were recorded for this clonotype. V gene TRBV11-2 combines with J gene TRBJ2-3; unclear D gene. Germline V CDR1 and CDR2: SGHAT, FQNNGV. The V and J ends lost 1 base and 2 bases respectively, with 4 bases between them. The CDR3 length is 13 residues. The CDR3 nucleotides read TGTGCCAGCAGCTTAGCGGCCACAGATACGCAGTATTTT. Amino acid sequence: CASSLAATDTQYF.

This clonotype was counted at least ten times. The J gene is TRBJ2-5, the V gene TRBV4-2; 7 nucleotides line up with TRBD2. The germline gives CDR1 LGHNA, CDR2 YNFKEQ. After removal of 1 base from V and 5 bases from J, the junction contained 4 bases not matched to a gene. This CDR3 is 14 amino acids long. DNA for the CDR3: TGTGCCAGCAGCCAAGCGGGGGGATGGGAGACCCAGTACTTC. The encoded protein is CASSQAGGWETQYF.

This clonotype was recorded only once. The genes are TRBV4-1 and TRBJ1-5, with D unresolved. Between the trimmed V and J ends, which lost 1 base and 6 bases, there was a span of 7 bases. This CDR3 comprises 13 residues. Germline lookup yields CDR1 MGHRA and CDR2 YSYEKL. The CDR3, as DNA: TGCGCCAGCAGCCAAGGACCTGCTCAGCCCCAGCATTTT. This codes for CASSQGPAQPQHF.